These T cell receptor beta chains were read from a single sample in a study of graft-versus-host responses after intestinal transplantation. This table comes from immunoSEQ multiplex PCR, and its TCRdb copy is limited to in-frame clones, with some not included. The sample includes about 66,000 clones, 90% of them seen just once. Their antigen targets remain unknown. This material consisted of unstimulated CD8+ T cells sorted from spleen or lymph node cells, taken before intestinal transplant. The receptors were gathered from a human donor who received an intestinal transplant. Both conserved end residues are part of each CDR3. The D gene is left open where the match is weak. The size field is filled for only some rows; it gives once, few, many or a size class.

j_call d_call v_call clone_size cdr3_aa cdr3_nt
TRBJ2-7 . TRBV27 . CASSTTGSYEQYF TGTGCCAGCAGTACCACAGGGTCCTACGAGCAGTACTTC
TRBJ1-6 . TRBV11-1 . CASSLGRAVSPLHF TGTGCCAGCAGCTTGGGCAGGGCAGTTTCACCCCTCCACTTT
TRBJ2-1 . TRBV27 . CASSSNGGNEQFF TGTGCCAGCAGTTCCAACGGGGGCAATGAGCAGTTCTTC
TRBJ1-1 . TRBV14 . CASSQEPGTEAFF TGTGCCAGCAGCCAAGAGCCGGGGACTGAAGCTTTCTTT
TRBJ2-3 . TRBV10-1 . CASSDRGASTDTQYF TGCGCCAGCAGTGATCGGGGGGCCAGCACAGATACGCAGTATTTT
TRBJ2-7 TRBD2 TRBV13 . CASSSGTTPSEQYF TGTGCCAGCAGCTCCGGGACTACCCCCTCTGAGCAGTACTTC
TRBJ1-3 . TRBV4-1 . CASSQDLLVSGNTIYF TGCGCCAGCAGCCAAGATTTACTCGTCTCTGGAAACACCATATATTTT
TRBJ2-5 TRBD2 TRBV11-2 . CASSSFPGLAGREETQYF TGTGCCAGCAGCTCCTTCCCGGGACTAGCGGGGAGAGAGGAGACCCAGTACTTC
TRBJ2-2 TRBD1 TRBV27 . CASSPTGGDTGELFF TGTGCCAGCAGTCCGACAGGGGGGGACACCGGGGAGCTGTTTTTT
TRBJ2-1 TRBD2 TRBV4-2 once CASSQDLAGGMDEQFF TGTGCCAGCAGCCAAGATCTAGCGGGGGGGATGGATGAGCAGTTCTTC
TRBJ2-3 TRBD1 TRBV7-9 . CASSFRTGLADTQYF TGTGCCAGCAGCTTTCGGACAGGGCTCGCAGATACGCAGTATTTT
TRBJ2-1 TRBD2 TRBV27 . CASSLSAVSGAVDEQFF TGTGCCAGCAGTTTATCGGCGGTAAGCGGGGCGGTCGATGAGCAGTTCTTC
TRBJ1-5 TRBD1 TRBV27 . CASSTTGGRQPQHF TGTGCCAGCAGTACGACAGGGGGCAGGCAGCCCCAGCATTTT
TRBJ2-5 TRBD2 TRBV4-2 . CASSSSGEETQYF TGTGCCAGCAGCTCTAGCGGGGAAGAGACCCAGTACTTC
TRBJ2-7 TRBD1 TRBV9 . CASSVGQGLNDEQYF TGTGCCAGCAGCGTAGGACAGGGCCTTAACGACGAGCAGTACTTC
TRBJ1-4 TRBD1 TRBV18 . CASSPESQGAQPPATNEKLFF TGTGCCAGCTCACCCGAATCACAGGGGGCGCAGCCGCCAGCAACTAATGAAAAACTGTTTTTT
TRBJ2-1 TRBD2 TRBV7-8 . CASSLIWAGGTYNEQFF TGTGCCAGCAGCTTAATTTGGGCGGGGGGGACCTACAATGAGCAGTTCTTC
TRBJ2-1 TRBD1 TRBV5-6 . CASTWGQLDNEQFF TGTGCCAGCACCTGGGGACAGCTGGACAATGAGCAGTTCTTC
TRBJ1-2 TRBD1 TRBV6-1 . CASSEGDRLYYGYTF TGTGCCAGCAGTGAAGGGGACAGGCTATACTATGGCTACACCTTC
TRBJ2-1 TRBD2 TRBV7-3 . CASSPETLAGGRDEQFF TGTGCCAGCAGCCCCGAGACCCTAGCGGGGGGTAGAGATGAGCAGTTCTTC
TRBJ1-6 TRBD1 TRBV7-3 . CASSLDRGYNSPLHF TGTGCCAGCAGCCTAGACAGGGGATATAATTCACCCCTCCACTTT
TRBJ2-7 . TRBV5-4 . CASSPPDGTYEQYF TGTGCCAGCAGCCCACCGGACGGGACCTACGAGCAGTACTTC